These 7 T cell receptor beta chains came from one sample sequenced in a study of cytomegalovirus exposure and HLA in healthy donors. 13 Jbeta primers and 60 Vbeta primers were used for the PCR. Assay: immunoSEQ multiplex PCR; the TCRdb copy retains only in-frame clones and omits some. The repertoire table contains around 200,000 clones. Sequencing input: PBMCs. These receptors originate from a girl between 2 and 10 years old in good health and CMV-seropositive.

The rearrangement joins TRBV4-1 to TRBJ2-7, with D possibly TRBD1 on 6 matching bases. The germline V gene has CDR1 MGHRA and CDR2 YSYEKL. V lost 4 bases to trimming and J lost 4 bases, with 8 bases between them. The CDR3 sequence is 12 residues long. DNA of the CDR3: TGCGCCAGCAGCCCCCAGGGGTACGAGCAGTACTTC. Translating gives CASSPQGYEQYF.

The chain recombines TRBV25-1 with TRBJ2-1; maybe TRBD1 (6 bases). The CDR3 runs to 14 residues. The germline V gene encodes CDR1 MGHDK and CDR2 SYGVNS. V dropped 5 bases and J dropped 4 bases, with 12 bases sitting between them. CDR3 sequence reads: CASSRGRGYNEQFF. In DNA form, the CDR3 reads TGTGCCAGCAGTAGGGGAAGGGGGTACAATGAGCAGTTCTTC.

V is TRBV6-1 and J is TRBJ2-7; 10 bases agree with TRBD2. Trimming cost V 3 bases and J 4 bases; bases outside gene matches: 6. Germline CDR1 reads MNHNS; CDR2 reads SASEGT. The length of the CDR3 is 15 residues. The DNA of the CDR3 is TGTGCCAGCAGTGATCTAGCGGGAGTAAAATACGAGCAGTACTTC. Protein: CASSDLAGVKYEQYF.

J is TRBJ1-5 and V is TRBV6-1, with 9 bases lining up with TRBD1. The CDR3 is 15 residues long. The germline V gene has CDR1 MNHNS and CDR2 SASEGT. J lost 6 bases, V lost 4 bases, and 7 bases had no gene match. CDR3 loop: CASSGIQGALQPQHF. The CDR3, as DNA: TGTGCCAGCAGTGGGATACAGGGGGCACTTCAGCCCCAGCATTTT.

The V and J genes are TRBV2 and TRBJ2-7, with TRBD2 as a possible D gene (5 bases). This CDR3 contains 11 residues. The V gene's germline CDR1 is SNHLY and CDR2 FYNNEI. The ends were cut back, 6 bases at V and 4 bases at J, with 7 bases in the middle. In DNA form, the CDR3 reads TGTGCCAGCAGCGGGAAATACGAGCAGTACTTC. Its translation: CASSGKYEQYF.

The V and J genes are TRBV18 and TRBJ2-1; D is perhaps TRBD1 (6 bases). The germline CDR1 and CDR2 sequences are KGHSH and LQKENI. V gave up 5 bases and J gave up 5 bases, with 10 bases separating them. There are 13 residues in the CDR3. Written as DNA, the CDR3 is TGTGCCAGCTCAAACACAGGGAACAATGAGCAGTTCTTC. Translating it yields CASSNTGNNEQFF.

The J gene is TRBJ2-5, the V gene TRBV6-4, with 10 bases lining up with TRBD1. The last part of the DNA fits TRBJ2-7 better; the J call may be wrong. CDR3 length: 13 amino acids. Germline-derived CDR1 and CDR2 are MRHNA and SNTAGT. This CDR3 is CASSRTGGGEQYF. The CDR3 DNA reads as TGTGCCAGCAGCAGGACAGGGGGTGGCGAGCAGTACTTC.